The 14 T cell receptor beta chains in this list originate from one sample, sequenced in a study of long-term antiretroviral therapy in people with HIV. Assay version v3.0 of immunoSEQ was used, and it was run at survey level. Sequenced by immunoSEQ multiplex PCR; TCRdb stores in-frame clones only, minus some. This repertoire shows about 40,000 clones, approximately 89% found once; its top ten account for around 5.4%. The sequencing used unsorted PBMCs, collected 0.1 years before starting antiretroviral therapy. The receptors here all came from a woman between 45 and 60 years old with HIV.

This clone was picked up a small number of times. CDR3 protein: CASSPPVDGNTIYF. Here the CDR3 DNA reads TGTGCCAGCTCACCACCGGTGGATGGAAACACCATATATTTT. The J gene is TRBJ1-3, the V gene TRBV18; D is uncertain. Germline V gene sequence: CDR1 KGHSH, CDR2 LQKENI. This CDR3 region has 14 residues. With 0 bases removed from V and 3 bases from J, the gap between germline ends came to 6 bases.

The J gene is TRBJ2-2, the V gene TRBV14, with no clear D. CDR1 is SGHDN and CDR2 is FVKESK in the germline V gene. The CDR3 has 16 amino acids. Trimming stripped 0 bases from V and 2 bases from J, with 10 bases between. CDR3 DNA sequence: TGTGCCAGCAGCCAAGAGCTTCCCCAAAACACCGGGGAGCTGTTTTTT. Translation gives CASSQELPQNTGELFF.

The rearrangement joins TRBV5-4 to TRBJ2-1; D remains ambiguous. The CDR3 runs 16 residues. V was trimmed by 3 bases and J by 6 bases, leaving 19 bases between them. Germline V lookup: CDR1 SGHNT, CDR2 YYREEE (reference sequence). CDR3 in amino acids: CASSSEDLYRGNEQFF. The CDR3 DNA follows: TGTGCCAGCAGCTCAGAGGACCTCTACCGCGGCAATGAGCAGTTCTTC.

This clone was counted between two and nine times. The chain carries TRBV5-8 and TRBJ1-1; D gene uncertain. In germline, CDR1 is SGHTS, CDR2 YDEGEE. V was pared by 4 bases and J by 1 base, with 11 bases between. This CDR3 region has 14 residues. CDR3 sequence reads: CASSLPGRNTEAFF. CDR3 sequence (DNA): TGTGCCAGCAGCCTCCCGGGGAGGAACACTGAAGCTTTCTTT.

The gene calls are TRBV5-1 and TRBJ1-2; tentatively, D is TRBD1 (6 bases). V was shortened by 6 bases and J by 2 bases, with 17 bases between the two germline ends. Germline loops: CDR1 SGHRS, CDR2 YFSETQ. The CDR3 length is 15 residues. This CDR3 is CASTPDSGGNYGYTF. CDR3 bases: TGCGCCAGCACTCCGGACAGTGGGGGGAACTATGGCTACACCTTC. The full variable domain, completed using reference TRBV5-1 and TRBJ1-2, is KAGVTQTPRYLIKTRGQQVTLSCSPISGHRSVSWYQQTPGQGLQFLFEYFSETQRNKGNFPGRFSGRQFSNSRSEMNVSTLELGDSALYLCASTPDSGGNYGYTFGSGTRLTVV.

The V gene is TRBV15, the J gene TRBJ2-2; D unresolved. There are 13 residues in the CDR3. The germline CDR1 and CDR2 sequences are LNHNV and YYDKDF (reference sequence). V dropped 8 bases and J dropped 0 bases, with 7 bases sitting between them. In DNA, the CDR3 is TGTGCCACCGGAGCCGCGAACACCGGGGAGCTGTTTTTT. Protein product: CATGAANTGELFF.

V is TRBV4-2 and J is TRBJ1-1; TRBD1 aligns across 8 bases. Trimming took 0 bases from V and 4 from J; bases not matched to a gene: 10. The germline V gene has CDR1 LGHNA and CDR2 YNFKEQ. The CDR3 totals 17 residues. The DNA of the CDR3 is TGTGCCAGCAGCCAAGAATTTCAGGGGGCAAGTGGCACTGAAGCTTTCTTT. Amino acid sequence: CASSQEFQGASGTEAFF.

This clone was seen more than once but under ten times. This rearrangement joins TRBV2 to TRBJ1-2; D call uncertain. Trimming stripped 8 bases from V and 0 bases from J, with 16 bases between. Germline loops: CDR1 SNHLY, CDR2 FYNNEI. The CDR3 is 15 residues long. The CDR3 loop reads CASVLYTEANYGYTF. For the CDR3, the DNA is TGTGCCAGCGTATTATACACGGAAGCTAACTATGGCTACACCTTC.

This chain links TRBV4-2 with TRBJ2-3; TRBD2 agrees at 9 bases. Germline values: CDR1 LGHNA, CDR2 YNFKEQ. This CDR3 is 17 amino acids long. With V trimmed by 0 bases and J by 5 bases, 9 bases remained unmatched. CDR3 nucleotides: TGTGCCAGCAGCCAAGATCCAGCGGGGGGCCCCGGAGATACGCAGTATTTT. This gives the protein CASSQDPAGGPGDTQYF.

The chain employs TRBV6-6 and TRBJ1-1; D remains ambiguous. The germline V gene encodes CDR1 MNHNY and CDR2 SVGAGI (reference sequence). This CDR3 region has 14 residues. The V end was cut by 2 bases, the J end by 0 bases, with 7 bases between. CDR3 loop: CASSYVRVNTEAFF. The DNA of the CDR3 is TGTGCCAGCAGTTACGTGAGGGTGAACACTGAAGCTTTCTTT.

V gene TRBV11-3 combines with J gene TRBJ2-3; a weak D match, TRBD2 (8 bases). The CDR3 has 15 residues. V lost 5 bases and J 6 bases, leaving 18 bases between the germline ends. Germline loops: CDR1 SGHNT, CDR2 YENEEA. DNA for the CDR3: TGTGCCAGCAGCCTTCCGGGACTAGGGGGCGATACGCAGTATTTT. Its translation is CASSLPGLGGDTQYF.

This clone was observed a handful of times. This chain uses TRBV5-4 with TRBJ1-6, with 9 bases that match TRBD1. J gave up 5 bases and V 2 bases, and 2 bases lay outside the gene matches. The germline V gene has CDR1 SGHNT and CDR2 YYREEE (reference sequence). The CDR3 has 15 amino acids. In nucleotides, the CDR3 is TGTGCCAGCAGCTTCAGACAGGGGGATAATTCACCCCTCCACTTT. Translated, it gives CASSFRQGDNSPLHF.

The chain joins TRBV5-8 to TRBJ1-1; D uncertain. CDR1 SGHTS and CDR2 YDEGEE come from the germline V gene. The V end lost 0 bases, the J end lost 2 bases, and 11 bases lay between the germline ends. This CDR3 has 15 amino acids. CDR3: CASSLARPTNTEAFF. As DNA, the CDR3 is TGTGCCAGCAGCTTGGCACGACCGACCAACACTGAAGCTTTCTTT.

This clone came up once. CDR3 protein: CASSFRVEGTQYF. CDR3 sequence (DNA): TGTGCCAGCAGCTTTCGAGTAGAGGGGACCCAGTACTTC. This rearrangement joins TRBV7-8 to TRBJ2-5; weak D call: TRBD2 (5 bases). V was trimmed by 3 bases and J by 7 bases, leaving 12 bases between them. This CDR3 contains 13 residues. Looked up from germline, CDR1 is SGHVS and CDR2 is FQNEAQ.